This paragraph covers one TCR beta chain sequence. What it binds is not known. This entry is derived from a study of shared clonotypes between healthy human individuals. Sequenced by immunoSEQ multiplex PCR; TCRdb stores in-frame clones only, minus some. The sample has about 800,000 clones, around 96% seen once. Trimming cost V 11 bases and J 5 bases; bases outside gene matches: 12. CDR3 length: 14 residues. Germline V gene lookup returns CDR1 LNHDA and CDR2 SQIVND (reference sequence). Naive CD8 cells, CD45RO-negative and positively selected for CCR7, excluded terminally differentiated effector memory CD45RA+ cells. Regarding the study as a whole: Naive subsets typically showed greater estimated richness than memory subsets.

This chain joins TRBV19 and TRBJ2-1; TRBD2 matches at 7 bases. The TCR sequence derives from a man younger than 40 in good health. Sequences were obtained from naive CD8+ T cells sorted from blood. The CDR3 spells CASRTRGIHNEQFF. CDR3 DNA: TGTGCCTCAAGGACTAGGGGTATCCACAATGAGCAGTTCTTC.